This T cell receptor (beta chain) was recorded in a study of cytomegalovirus exposure and HLA in healthy donors. General study results and limits: Altogether, 150 to 200 TCR beta chains were recorded as cytomegalovirus-associated. CMV antigen specificity of a few CMV-associated chains was confirmed in vitro. Common viral pathogens seemed, in a later analysis, to connect with several of the most significant clusters.

PCR used 60 Vbeta primers and 13 Jbeta primers. Some clones are missing from TCRdb's copy, which holds only in-frame ones; the method was immunoSEQ multiplex PCR. This table lists around 110,000 clones. Of note for this clone: Its antigen remains unidentified.

CDR3 length: 15 residues. Germline values: CDR1 SGHRS, CDR2 YFSETQ. The V gene end was trimmed by 4 bases and the J gene end by 7 bases; junction bases not matched to a gene: 10. What was sequenced was PBMCs. This sequence joins TRBV5-1 and TRBJ1-4, with 7 bases lining up with TRBD1. The receptor comes from a man aged 30 to 45 in good health and CMV-seronegative. CDR3 sequence reads: CASSPRQGLSEKLFF. The CDR3 nucleotides are TGCGCCAGCAGCCCCAGACAGGGTTTGAGTGAAAAACTGTTTTTT.